The clone carrying this TCR beta chain was picked up a small number of times. What it binds is unknown. The entry originates in a study of T cells after yellow fever vaccination. Study-level findings and limits: Most clones from primary vaccination were detected again post-booster (96% CD4, 88% CD8). There was a small share of clonotypes that showed up in both the CD4 and CD8 compartments.

The 5'RACE template-switching step produced TCR cDNA and added a universal primer site and UMIs. TCRdb passed the 5' RACE reads through MiXCR, listing each CDR3 protein once. Of fewer than 500,000 distinct CDR3 sequences listed, roughly a sixth were seen once; the top ten hold roughly a sixth. Germline CDR1 MGHRA, CDR2 YSYEKL. CDR3 length equals 14 residues. With 2 bases removed from V and 2 bases from J, the gap between germline ends came to 9 bases. V and J are TRBV4-1 and TRBJ1-2; D remains unclear. The sequence was collected from a man aged 18 to 30 who received the YFV17D yellow fever vaccine. Sequenced here: PBMCs, sampled before the yellow fever booster vaccination. Here the CDR3 DNA reads TGCGCCAGCAGCCAACTATCAGTCAACTATGGCTACACCTTC. As protein: CASSQLSVNYGYTF.